This TCR beta chain was obtained from a study of shared clonotypes between healthy human individuals. General study points: The naive CD4 repertoires of several donors were compared, and roughly 5% of clonotypes were shared.

Concerning this clone: Its antigen is unidentified. The same CDR3 also results from other DNA sequences found in this sample.

Naive CD8 cells were CD45RO-negative, positively selected for CCR7, excluding terminally differentiated effector memory CD45RA+ cells. The study drew all its donors from Caucasian adults living in Nashville, Tennessee. Authors' data handling: As immunoSEQ supplied junction-only sequences (without quality scores), filtering differed. Clones were sequenced by immunoSEQ multiplex PCR, and TCRdb holds only the in-frame ones, with some missing. The V and J calls and clone size are taken from that table; D and trimming were inferred from the DNA. The top ten hold 0.95% to 1.5% of the sample, which has around 2,100,000 clones, just under 95% seen once. Sequencing used naive CD8+ T cells sorted from blood. The receptor comes from a man aged 18 to 30 in good health.

The CDR3 spells CASSLQESYEQYF. The CDR3 region has the DNA TGTGCCAGCAGCTTACAGGAATCCTACGAGCAGTACTTC. The chain recombines TRBV7-9 with TRBJ2-7; D not resolved. Between the trimmed V and J ends, which lost 2 bases and 1 base, there was a span of 6 bases. This CDR3 spans 13 amino acids. Germline V lookup: CDR1 SEHNR, CDR2 FQNEAQ (reference sequence).